This paragraph covers one T cell receptor beta chain sequence. The authors reverse transcribed 0.5 to 1 ug RNA with random hexamers. TCRdb passed the immunoSEQ multiplex PCR reads through MiXCR, listing each CDR3 protein once. The sample holds some 150,000 distinct CDR3 sequences; just under 97% are singletons and the top ten take 0.14% to 0.15%. The germline CDR1 and CDR2 sequences are SGHRS and YFSETQ. The CDR3 has 14 amino acids. V gave up 0 bases and J gave up 5 bases, with 10 bases separating them. TCR beta from blood CD8+ and CD4+ T cells was sequenced. Negative isolation was used for CD8+ and CD4+ T cells, and FACS enrichment was applied to TEMRA cells. The data originate from a study of CD8 T cells in Susac syndrome.

The specimen was CD8+ T cells from PBMCs. The source of this sequence is a human donor with multiple sclerosis. V gene TRBV5-1 combines with J gene TRBJ2-3; D may be TRBD1 (5 bases). The CDR3 DNA is TGCGCCAGCAGCTTGGACAGGAGAGAAGATACGCAGTATTTT. Its protein product is CASSLDRREDTQYF.